The 23 T cell receptor delta chains listed next were all sequenced from one sample in a study of gammadelta T cells in human blood. TCRdb redid clone calling on the RT-PCR reads using CATT. The sample lists 1,500 or so delta-chain clones; 15% to 20% were seen once. Sequenced input: non-Vgamma9Vdelta2 gamma-delta T cells from infant blood. The receptor set was obtained from a human donor.

This clone was detected a few times. A far larger clone lies a single base away; this is likely a read error. This chain uses TRDV1 with TRDJ1, with a tentative D call TRDD3 (5 bases). The CDR3 spans 18 residues. CDR1 TSWWSYY and CDR2 QGS come from the germline V gene. CDR3 residues: CAIGELTGPGPYTDKLIF. CDR3 bases: TGTGCTATTGGGGAACTAACGGGACCCGGCCCGTACACCGATAAACTCATCTTT.

Remarks on this clone: Given a much more abundant clone one base away, this may be a read error. V is TRDV2 and J is TRDJ1, with 12 bases fitting TRDD3. J lost 7 bases, V lost 0 bases, and 11 bases had no gene match. Germline CDR1 GEAIGNYY, CDR2 EKD. This CDR3 has 17 residues. DNA for the CDR3: TGTGCCTGTGACACCCTTCGTACTGGGGGATACACTACTAAACTCATCTTT. Amino acids: CACDTLRTGGYTTKLIF.

Comments on this clone: Given a far larger clone just one base away, this is likely a sequencing read error. V gene TRDV1 combines with J gene TRDJ1; the match to TRDD2 covers 7 bases. The CDR3 sequence is 16 residues long. Trimming cost V 0 bases and J 4 bases; bases outside gene matches: 8. Germline CDR1 and CDR2: TSWWSYY and QGS. This chain's CDR3 is CALGELAYLPGDKLIF. The CDR3, as DNA: TGTGCTCTTGGGGAACTGGCATACCTTCCTGGCGATAAACTCATCTTT.

As for this clone: TCRdb records a much larger clone's protein for this DNA, with a difference at residue 9 that likely arises from a read error; the protein given is the translation of the DNA. The V and J genes are TRAV29/DV5 and TRDJ1; 7 bases agree with TRDD3. No J gene is reported in TCRdb; it was inferred here by comparing the DNA with germline. Unmatched junction bases numbered 8, after V lost 0 bases and J lost 0 bases. CDR1 is NSMFDY, CDR2 ISSIKDK, per germline. CDR3 size: 16 residues. The CDR3, as DNA: TGTGCAGCAAGCGCTTACTGGGGACACTACACCGATAAACTCATCTTT. Translation gives CAASAYWGHYTDKLIF.

Details on this clone: It is unclear where the CDR3 begins or ends on the DNA, so no DNA is shown, and the CDR3 is as TCRdb lists it. V gene TRAV29/DV5 was called; the J gene was not; TRDD3 is taken as the D call from the table, unchecked against the DNA. Germline V gene lookup returns CDR1 NSMFDY and CDR2 ISSIKDK. The CDR3 contains 24 residues when both ends are counted. This chain's CDR3 is CSVLLCSKRARGGPSSWDTRQMFF.

Turning to this clone: A read error is the likely source, as a far larger clone sits one nucleotide away. Other nucleotide sequences in the sample specify the same CDR3. V and J are TRDV1 and TRDJ1; D possibly uses TRDD2 or TRDD3 (7 bases each). Germline V gene sequence: CDR1 TSWWSYY, CDR2 QGS. This CDR3 comprises 20 residues. Trimming pared 8 bases from V and 2 bases from J, leaving 33 bases between. The CDR3 nucleotides read TGTGCTCTTAACCTACCTTCCTTTGCTGGGGGGCCCTACGGTACCGATAAACTCATCTTT. This gives the protein CALNLPSFAGGPYGTDKLIF.

This clone is deemed large (0.1 to 1%). The chain uses TRAV38-2/DV8 and TRDJ1, with D maybe TRDD3 (6 bases). Germline lookup yields CDR1 TSESDYY and CDR2 QEAYKQQN. CDR3 length equals 21 residues. V gave up 2 bases and J gave up 2 bases, with 31 bases separating them. In DNA form, the CDR3 reads TGTGCTTATAGGAGTGGCCCCCTCACCCCTCTCGATGGATACTCAACCGATAAACTCATCTTT. Residues: CAYRSGPLTPLDGYSTDKLIF.

This clone was counted a single time. The likely explanation is a read error, given a far larger clone one base away. The chain carries TRDV1 and TRDJ1, with TRDD3 as a possible D gene (6 bases). The J gene, missing from TCRdb, was assigned here through DNA to germline matching. The ends were cut back, 4 bases at V and 0 bases at J, with 30 bases in the middle. The CDR3 contains 21 residues. Germline-derived CDR1 and CDR2 are TSWWSYY and QGS. CDR3: CALGVTSIPNWVGLYTDKLIF. The CDR3 DNA reads TGTGCTCTTGGGGTGACTTCCATTCCCAACTGGGTCGGGCTTTACACCGATAAACTCATCTTT.

Only a few counts were recorded for this clone. A far more abundant clone sits one base away, making this likely a read error. The genes are TRDV1 and TRDJ1, with 7 bases matching TRDD3. Trimming took 7 bases from V and 4 from J; bases not matched to a gene: 24. The CDR3 extends over 19 amino acids. The germline V gene has CDR1 TSWWSYY and CDR2 QGS. The CDR3, as DNA: TGTGCTCTTGCGGTAGCGTTCCCAACTGGGGTGGCGGGGCGCGATAAACTCATCTTT. It specifies CALAVAFPTGVAGRDKLIF.

For this clone: This likely came from a read error, as a far larger clone is one base away. The chain links TRDV1 to TRDJ1, with D hard to call. Matching the DNA to germline supplied the J gene, which TCRdb does not give. CDR3 length: 18 amino acids. V shed 0 bases and J shed 0 bases, with 17 bases lying between them. Germline CDR1 reads TSWWSYY; CDR2 reads QGS. CDR3 DNA sequence: TGTGCTCTTGGGGAACTAGTGCCACGTCTGCCCTACACCGATAAACTCATCTTT. Protein: CALGELVPRLPYTDKLIF.

The chain carries TRAV36/DV7 and TRDJ1; 10 bases align to TRDD3. This CDR3 contains 16 residues. Trimming at V came to 4 bases and at J to 4 bases, leaving 13 bases not matched to a gene. Per germline, CDR1 VTNFRS and CDR2 LTSSGIE (reference sequence). For the CDR3, the DNA is TGTGCTGTGCCCCCCCCCCGGGGGATACGCCTCGATAAACTCATCTTT. Amino acid sequence: CAVPPPRGIRLDKLIF.

This clone came up a few times. The V call is TRDV3, the J call TRDJ1; a possible D gene is TRDD2 (5 bases). Trimming pared 4 bases from V and 0 bases from J, leaving 21 bases between. This CDR3 has 16 residues. Germline assignment: CDR1 TVYSNPD and CDR2 GDNSRS (reference sequence). CDR3 nucleotide sequence: TGTGCCTCCCCCCCGGTTCCTCCCCGGTACACCGATAAACTCATCTTT. Amino acid sequence: CASPPVPPRYTDKLIF.

There are a few counts of this clone. A read error likely explains this, since a far larger clone differs by one base. This sequence joins TRDV2 and TRDJ3; D perhaps matches TRDD3 (5 bases). V shed 3 bases and J shed 0 bases, with 14 bases lying between them. Germline-derived CDR1 and CDR2 are GEAIGNYY and EKD. The CDR3 covers 18 residues. CDR3 amino acids: CACDAGIRSSWDTRQMFF. CDR3 in DNA: TGTGCCTGTGACGCCGGGATTCGGAGCTCCTGGGACACCCGACAGATGTTTTTC.

Details on this clone: A far larger clone differs by one base, so this is likely a read error. The chain uses TRDV3 and TRDJ1; 10 bases match TRDD3. Assignment of the J gene here rests on matching the DNA to germline, because TCRdb gives none. The trim removed 1 base at V and 5 bases at J, leaving 19 bases unmatched. This CDR3 spans 18 amino acids. Per germline, CDR1 TVYSNPD and CDR2 GDNSRS (reference sequence). The CDR3 DNA reads TGTGCCTTTATTCGGGGCTGCGACTGGGGGATCCGCACTGATAAACTCATCTTT. Translating it yields CAFIRGCDWGIRTDKLIF.

This clone was detected a few times. A far larger clone is a single base away, which makes a read error likely. The chain uses TRDV1 and TRDJ1; TRDD2 is a possible D gene (5 bases). The ends were cut back, 0 bases at V and 0 bases at J, with 14 bases in the middle. The CDR3 length is 17 residues. Germline V lookup: CDR1 TSWWSYY, CDR2 QGS. CDR3 DNA sequence: TGTGCTCTTGGGGAACTCCCCACCTTCGACCACACCGATAAACTCATCTTT. Translating gives CALGELPTFDHTDKLIF.

This clone has just a few counts. It is likely a read error: a sequence one base away is far more abundant. Other DNA variants within this sample encode the same CDR3. The chain has TRDV1 and TRDJ1; 10 bases are shared with TRDD3. CDR1 and CDR2 (germline): TSWWSYY, QGS. The CDR3 has 21 residues. CDR3 sequence (DNA): TGTGCTCTCGGGGAACGAAGTGGGCCGAGACTGGGGGATGGACGGGCCGATAAACTCATCTTT. Protein product: CALGERSGPRLGDGRADKLIF.

By sample share, this clone is large. The sample has other DNA sequences that encode this CDR3 too. The chain combines TRDV1 with TRDJ1, with no clear D. The CDR3 is made up of 22 amino acids. The germline V and J ends were trimmed by 2 bases and 0 bases, with 31 bases remaining between them. From germline, CDR1 is TSWWSYY and CDR2 QGS. In nucleotides, the CDR3 is TGTGCTCTTGGGGAAGAATGGATTAGTCGTCCGAGTTGGACAAGGTACACCGATAAACTCATCTTT. Protein product: CALGEEWISRPSWTRYTDKLIF.

In its sample, this clone is large (0.1 to 1%). The chain combines TRDV1 with TRDJ1; 13 nucleotides agree with TRDD3. With V trimmed by 2 bases and J by 1 base, 19 bases remained unmatched. Germline assignment: CDR1 TSWWSYY and CDR2 QGS. This CDR3 contains 22 residues. The DNA of the CDR3 is TGTGCTCTTGGGGAAGAAGACTCTAACCCTGTACTGGGGGATACGCCCACCGATAAACTCATCTTT. This sequence encodes CALGEEDSNPVLGDTPTDKLIF.

This clone has more than one count but fewer than ten. The chain employs TRDV1 and TRDJ1; TRDD3 matches 7 bases. The germline V gene encodes CDR1 TSWWSYY and CDR2 QGS. The V gene end was trimmed by 2 bases and the J gene end by 2 bases; junction bases not matched to a gene: 2. The CDR3 sequence is 14 residues long. The CDR3 region is CALGESWGTDKLIF. The CDR3 nucleotides are TGTGCTCTTGGGGAAAGCTGGGGGACCGATAAACTCATCTTT.

This clone ranks as medium-sized (0.01 to 0.1%). The V and J genes are TRAV36/DV7 and TRDJ1, with TRDD3 identical over 12 bases. The CDR3 has 16 amino acids. Germline V gene lookup returns CDR1 VTNFRS and CDR2 LTSSGIE (reference sequence). V trimming: 4 bases; J trimming: 4 bases; junction bases outside the gene matches: 11. CDR3 amino acids: CAVPPPWGIRLDKLIF. The CDR3 DNA reads TGTGCTGTGCCCCCCCCCTGGGGGATACGCCTCGATAAACTCATCTTT.

Of note for this clone: A much larger clone sits a single nucleotide away, making a read error possible. The chain recombines TRDV1 with TRDJ1; 12 bases line up with TRDD3. TCRdb is silent on the J gene; assignment here came from matching the DNA to germline. Germline CDR1 TSWWSYY, CDR2 QGS. The CDR3 covers 25 residues. The ends lost 1 base at V and 0 bases at J; junction bases unmatched: 27. CDR3 bases: TGTGCTCTTGGGGAACCCACTCCTACGCCCGGGGTGGAGTACTGGGGGATACAGGACACCGATAAACTCATCTTT. This sequence encodes CALGEPTPTPGVEYWGIQDTDKLIF.

This clone is judged medium-sized (0.01 to 0.1%). Just one base apart from a much larger clone, this may be a read error. The chain joins TRDV2 to TRDJ3, with D perhaps TRDD3 (6 bases). The J gene, left out of TCRdb, was set here by checking the DNA against germline. The CDR3 consists of 18 residues. Germline CDR1 GEAIGNYY, CDR2 EKD. This CDR3 reads CASDSTGRSSWDTRQMFF. The CDR3 region has the DNA TGTGCCAGTGACAGTACTGGGAGGAGCTCCTGGGACACCCGACAGATGTTTTTC.

Turning to this clone: A much more abundant neighbour one base away suggests this may be a read error. For the J gene the call is TRDJ1; the V gene lacks a call; whether TRDD3, the table's D call, matches the DNA was not checked. This CDR3 is 20 amino acids long. CDR3 region: CAVESPSYCRLGGLTDKLIF. CDR3 nucleotide sequence: TGTGCTGTGGAGAGTCCTTCCTATTGCCGACTGGGGGGCCTCACCGATAAACTCATCTTT.